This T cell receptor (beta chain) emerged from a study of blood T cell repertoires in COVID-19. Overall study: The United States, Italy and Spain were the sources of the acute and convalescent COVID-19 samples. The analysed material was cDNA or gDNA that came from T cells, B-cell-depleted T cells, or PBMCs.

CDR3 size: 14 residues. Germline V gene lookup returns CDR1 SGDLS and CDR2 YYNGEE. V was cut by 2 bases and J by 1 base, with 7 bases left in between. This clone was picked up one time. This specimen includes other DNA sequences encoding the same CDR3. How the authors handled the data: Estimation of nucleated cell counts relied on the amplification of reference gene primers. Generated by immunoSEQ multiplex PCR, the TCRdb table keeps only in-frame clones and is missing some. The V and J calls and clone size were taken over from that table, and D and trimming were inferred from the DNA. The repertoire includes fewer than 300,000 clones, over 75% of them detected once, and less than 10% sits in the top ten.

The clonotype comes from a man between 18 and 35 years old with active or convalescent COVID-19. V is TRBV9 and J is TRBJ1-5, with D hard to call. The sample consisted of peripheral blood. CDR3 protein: CASSVGGSNQPQHF. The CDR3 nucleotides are TGTGCCAGCAGCGTTGGCGGAAGCAATCAGCCCCAGCATTTT.